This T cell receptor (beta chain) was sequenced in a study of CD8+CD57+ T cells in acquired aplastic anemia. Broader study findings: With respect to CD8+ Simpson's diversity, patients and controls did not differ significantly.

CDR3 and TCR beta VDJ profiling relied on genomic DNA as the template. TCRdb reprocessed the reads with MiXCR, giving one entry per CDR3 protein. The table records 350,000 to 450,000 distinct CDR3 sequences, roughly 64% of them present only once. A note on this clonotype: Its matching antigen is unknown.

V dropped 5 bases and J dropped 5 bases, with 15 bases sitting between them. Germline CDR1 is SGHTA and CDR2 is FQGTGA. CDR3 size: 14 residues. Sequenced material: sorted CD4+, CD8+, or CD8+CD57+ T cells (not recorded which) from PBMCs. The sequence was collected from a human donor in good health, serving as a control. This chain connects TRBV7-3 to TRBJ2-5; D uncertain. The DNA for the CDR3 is TGTGCCAGCAGCCCTGCAAGGTCCCCCGAGACCCAGTACTTC. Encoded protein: CASSPARSPETQYF.